This entry lists 16 T cell receptor beta chains sequenced from one sample in a study of blood T cell repertoires in COVID-19. Only in-frame clones appear in the TCRdb table, and some are missing; sequencing was by immunoSEQ multiplex PCR. The data contain more than 45,000 clones, about 78% of them singletons. The sequencing sample was made of peripheral blood. Receptor source: a human donor in a cohort sampled during active COVID-19.

The rearrangement links TRBV5-4 to TRBJ2-7; no firm D call. V lost 4 bases, J lost 5 bases, and 16 bases lay in between. This CDR3 comprises 14 residues. CDR1 and CDR2 (germline): SGHNT, YYREEE (reference sequence). CDR3 sequence reads: CASSRQTPLDEQYF. The CDR3, as DNA: TGTGCCAGCAGCCGCCAAACTCCGTTAGACGAGCAGTACTTC.

Written as DNA, the CDR3 is TGTGCCAGCAGTTTGGGTCCGGGAAACTACGAGCAGTACTTC. Its protein is CASSLGPGNYEQYF. This sequence joins TRBV6-5 and TRBJ2-7, with a possible D match to TRBD2 (5 bases). CDR1 and CDR2 from the germline V gene are MNHEY and SVGAGI. This CDR3 comprises 14 residues. Trimming shortened V by 4 bases and J by 3 bases, and 13 bases separated the two germline ends.

The gene calls are TRBV5-1 and TRBJ2-1; 9 bases match TRBD2. Germline CDR1 and CDR2: SGHRS and YFSETQ. The CDR3 is made up of 16 amino acids. J was trimmed by 6 bases and V by 5 bases; bases with no gene match: 12. The CDR3: CASSKQSAGGANEQFF. The CDR3 DNA follows: TGCGCCAGCAGTAAGCAATCAGCGGGAGGTGCCAATGAGCAGTTCTTC.

The J gene is TRBJ2-1, the V gene TRBV4-1, with no clear D. Trimming removed 0 bases at V and 4 bases at J, with 7 bases between. The germline CDR1 and CDR2 sequences are MGHRA and YSYEKL. The CDR3 has 14 amino acids. Written as DNA, the CDR3 is TGCGCCAGCAGCCAAGAACCGACTTACAATGAGCAGTTCTTC. The encoded protein is CASSQEPTYNEQFF.

A single count supports this clone. The chain has TRBV14 and TRBJ1-2, with 9 bases fitting TRBD1. V was pared by 3 bases and J by 2 bases, with 4 bases of the junction left unmatched. From germline, CDR1 is SGHDN and CDR2 FVKESK. CDR3 size: 15 residues. In DNA form, the CDR3 reads TGTGCCAGCAGCCAGGGACAGGGCTCCAACTATGGCTACACCTTC. Translating gives CASSQGQGSNYGYTF. Looking up the rest from reference TRBV14 and TRBJ1-2 gives the full variable domain: EAGVTQFPSHSVIEKGQTVTLRCDPISGHDNLYWYRRVMGKEIKFLLHFVKESKQDESGMPNNRFLAERTGGTYSTLKVQPAELEDSGVYFCASSQGQGSNYGYTFGSGTRLTVV.

This clone was picked up a small number of times. This chain uses TRBV30 with TRBJ2-7; tentatively, D is TRBD2 (6 bases). The germline V and J ends were trimmed by 3 bases and 0 bases, with 12 bases remaining between them. Germline CDR1 reads GTSNPN; CDR2 reads SVGIG (reference sequence). This CDR3 spans 14 amino acids. The CDR3 DNA reads as TGTGCCTGGAGGGGAGCGGGTAGCTCCTACGAGCAGTACTTC. This gives the protein CAWRGAGSSYEQYF.

The gene calls are TRBV9 and TRBJ2-3, with TRBD1 identical over 9 bases. V shed 0 bases and J 4 bases; nucleotides not matched to a gene: 6. This CDR3 spans 16 amino acids. Looked up from germline, CDR1 is SGDLS and CDR2 is YYNGEE. CDR3 region: CASSVEGTGTADTQYF. The CDR3 DNA reads as TGTGCCAGCAGCGTAGAGGGGACAGGGACGGCAGATACGCAGTATTTT.

V is TRBV11-2 and J is TRBJ2-3; D gene ambiguous. The ends were cut back, 1 base at V and 7 bases at J, with 9 bases in the middle. The CDR3 runs to 13 residues. Germline loops: CDR1 SGHAT, CDR2 FQNNGV. The CDR3 bases are TGTGCCAGCAGCTTAGGTTCCTCCTATACGCAGTATTTT. The encoded protein is CASSLGSSYTQYF. Supplemented by reference TRBV11-2 and TRBJ2-3, the full variable domain reads EAGVAQSPRYKIIEKRQSVAFWCNPISGHATLYWYQQILGQGPKLLIQFQNNGVVDDSQLPKDRFSAERLKGVDSTLKIQPAKLEDSAVYLCASSLGSSYTQYFGPGTRLTVL.

This clone turned up a few times. V gene TRBV5-8 combines with J gene TRBJ1-5; 9 nucleotides align to TRBD1. The CDR3 extends over 16 amino acids. The junction had 3 bases not matched to a gene; V was cut back by 0 bases and J by 2 bases. Germline CDR1 is SGHTS and CDR2 is YDEGEE. CDR3 nucleotide sequence: TGTGCCAGCAGCTTGGACAGGGGGCAGCGCAATCAGCCCCAGCATTTT. Translation gives CASSLDRGQRNQPQHF.

V gene TRBV25-1 combines with J gene TRBJ2-7, with 7 bases matching TRBD1. Germline-derived CDR1 and CDR2 are MGHDK and SYGVNS. The CDR3 length is 13 residues. V lost 6 bases and J lost 2; bases outside the gene matches: 4. This CDR3 is CASRGQTAYEQYF. CDR3 DNA: TGTGCCAGCAGGGGACAGACGGCCTACGAGCAGTACTTC.

This chain links TRBV27 with TRBJ1-2, with TRBD1 matching 11 bases. Germline V gene data show CDR1 as MNHEY and CDR2 as SMNVEV (reference sequence). CDR3 size: 14 residues. The J segment lost 6 bases and the V segment lost 5 bases, leaving 5 bases of the junction unmatched. DNA of the CDR3: TGTGCCAGCAGTGACGGGACAGGGGGAGATGGCTACACCTTC. This translates into CASSDGTGGDGYTF.

The rearrangement joins TRBV7-9 to TRBJ1-5; TRBD1 is a possible D gene (5 bases). The CDR3 contains 13 residues. Germline CDR1 SEHNR, CDR2 FQNEAQ (reference sequence). Trimming removed 0 bases at V and 9 bases at J, with 9 bases between. The CDR3 sequence: CASSLAGPWPQHF. CDR3 coding DNA: TGTGCCAGCAGCTTAGCGGGGCCTTGGCCCCAGCATTTT.

The chain links TRBV30 to TRBJ1-6; D not resolved. CDR3 length: 18 amino acids. V lost 0 bases and J 0 bases, leaving 15 bases between the germline ends. CDR1 and CDR2 (germline): GTSNPN, SVGIG (reference sequence). The chain's CDR3 is CAWSVRYRPSSYNSPLHF. The CDR3 DNA reads as TGTGCCTGGAGTGTAAGGTACCGACCTAGCTCCTATAATTCACCCCTCCACTTT.

CDR3 DNA: TGTGCCAGTAGGATACAGGGGGCGAGAACTGAAGCTTTCTTT. It yields the protein CASRIQGARTEAFF. The V gene is TRBV19, the J gene TRBJ1-1; 9 bases align to TRBD1. V lost 6 bases and J lost 5; bases outside the gene matches: 7. Germline CDR1 LNHDA, CDR2 SQIVND (reference sequence). The CDR3 sequence is 14 residues long.

This clone was observed once. The chain carries TRBV2 and TRBJ2-5; 15 nucleotides match TRBD2. Germline lookup yields CDR1 SNHLY and CDR2 FYNNEI. The V and J ends lost 5 bases and 5 bases, in that order; junction bases with no gene match: 6. CDR3 length: 16 residues. CDR3 loop: CASSTFGLAGGETQYF. The CDR3 nucleotides are TGTGCCAGCAGTACTTTCGGACTAGCGGGGGGGGAGACCCAGTACTTC.

This rearrangement joins TRBV27 to TRBJ2-2; TRBD2 agrees at 8 bases. V was clipped by 7 bases and J by 2 bases; unmatched bases: 6. The CDR3 length is 15 residues. Germline assignment: CDR1 MNHEY and CDR2 SMNVEV (reference sequence). CDR3 region: CASTRTSLNTGELFF. The CDR3 DNA reads as TGTGCCAGCACCCGGACTAGCCTAAACACCGGGGAGCTGTTTTTT.